These 10 T cell receptor beta chains originate from one sample sequenced in a study of graft-versus-host responses after intestinal transplantation. No cognate antigen is known for these TCRs. Assay: immunoSEQ multiplex PCR; the TCRdb copy retains only in-frame clones and omits some. The sample lists fewer than 120,000 clones, 93% occurring once. Sequenced material: unstimulated CD8+ T cells sorted from spleen or lymph node cells, taken before intestinal transplant. These receptors originate from a human donor who received an intestinal transplant.

The chain recombines TRBV19 with TRBJ2-7; D unclear. V was shortened by 4 bases and J by 6 bases, with 7 bases between the two germline ends. This CDR3 is built from 11 residues. Germline lookup yields CDR1 LNHDA and CDR2 SQIVND (reference sequence). The CDR3 spells CASSNLGEQYF. The CDR3 coding sequence is TGTGCCAGTAGTAATCTCGGCGAGCAGTACTTC.

The chain employs TRBV9 and TRBJ2-1; 8 positions match TRBD2. After removal of 0 bases from V and 2 bases from J, the junction contained 7 bases not matched to a gene. Germline-derived CDR1 and CDR2 are SGDLS and YYNGEE. The CDR3 contains 17 residues. The CDR3 DNA is TGTGCCAGCAGCGTAGTAGGTGGTAGCGGGGCCTACAATGAGCAGTTCTTC. Translated: CASSVVGGSGAYNEQFF.

The chain uses TRBV16 and TRBJ2-7; 11 bases line up with TRBD2. V lost 0 bases, J lost 7 bases, and 5 bases stayed unmatched. The V gene's germline CDR1 is KGHSY and CDR2 FQNENV. CDR3 length: 15 amino acids. CDR3 in amino acids: CASSQSPLAGGEQYF. In DNA form, the CDR3 reads TGTGCCAGCAGCCAATCGCCCCTAGCGGGAGGAGAGCAGTACTTC.

The chain employs TRBV9 and TRBJ2-3; D unclear. CDR3 length: 14 residues. V was trimmed by 4 bases and J by 2 bases, leaving 11 bases between them. Germline V CDR1 and CDR2: SGDLS, YYNGEE. The CDR3 region is CASSTDGYTDTQYF. In DNA, the CDR3 is TGTGCCAGCAGCACAGACGGGTACACAGATACGCAGTATTTT.

This chain joins TRBV5-8 and TRBJ1-5; perhaps TRBD1 as D (5 bases). The CDR3 is 13 amino acids. Trimming shortened V by 7 bases and J by 0 bases, and 8 bases separated the two germline ends. Germline loops: CDR1 SGHTS, CDR2 YDEGEE. The CDR3 reads CASGADSNQPQHF. The CDR3 bases are TGTGCCAGCGGGGCCGATAGCAATCAGCCCCAGCATTTT.

The gene calls are TRBV30 and TRBJ1-1, with 8 bases that match TRBD1. This CDR3 has 15 residues. Germline V gene sequence: CDR1 GTSNPN, CDR2 SVGIG (reference sequence). V gave up 3 bases and J gave up 5 bases; unmatched junction bases: 11. CDR3: CAWRPMDRAGTEAFF. CDR3 DNA: TGTGCCTGGAGACCGATGGACAGGGCGGGTACTGAAGCTTTCTTT.

J is TRBJ2-1 and V is TRBV7-9, with 8 bases lining up with TRBD2. V lost 4 bases and J lost 7; bases outside the gene matches: 15. This CDR3 comprises 17 residues. Germline V CDR1 and CDR2: SEHNR, FQNEAQ (reference sequence). The CDR3 protein is CASSWPREGSLGNEQFF. The CDR3 DNA reads TGTGCCAGCAGCTGGCCTCGGGAGGGATCCCTTGGGAATGAGCAGTTCTTC.

The V gene is TRBV19, the J gene TRBJ1-1; 9 nucleotides line up with TRBD1. The ends lost 9 bases at V and 1 base at J; junction bases unmatched: 3. The CDR3 is 13 residues long. Per germline, CDR1 LNHDA and CDR2 SQIVND (reference sequence). In DNA form, the CDR3 reads TGTGCCAGCCAGACAGGGGGGAACACTGAAGCTTTCTTT. Translated: CASQTGGNTEAFF.

This clone appeared a single time. V usage is TRBV11-2 and J usage is TRBJ2-7, with 8 bases lining up with TRBD1. This CDR3 is built from 15 residues. V lost 2 bases and J lost 3; bases outside the gene matches: 6. In germline, CDR1 is SGHAT, CDR2 FQNNGV. CDR3 region: CASSLRDRGIYEQYF. In DNA, the CDR3 is TGTGCCAGCAGCTTACGCGACAGGGGTATCTACGAGCAGTACTTC.

The chain combines TRBV27 with TRBJ2-5; D gene unclear. Germline CDR1 reads MNHEY; CDR2 reads SMNVEV (reference sequence). V was trimmed by 10 bases and J by 2 bases, leaving 11 bases between them. This CDR3 contains 12 residues. The chain's CDR3 is CATRTLQETQYF. The CDR3 nucleotides read TGTGCCACCCGGACCCTTCAAGAGACCCAGTACTTC.